This T cell receptor (beta chain) was sequenced during a study of shared clonotypes between healthy human individuals. Genomic DNA of every subset was divided equally among multiple immunoSEQ plates. Generated by immunoSEQ multiplex PCR, the TCRdb table keeps only in-frame clones and is missing some. Of about 1,500,000 clones listed, about 96% are singletons. This CDR3 spans 14 amino acids. Germline trimming cut 3 bases from V and 5 bases from J; bases unmatched to any gene: 3. CDR1 and CDR2 (germline): SGHKS, YYEKEE (reference sequence). In regard to this clone: The sample has other DNA sequences that encode this CDR3 too.

The chain recombines TRBV5-5 with TRBJ1-5; 9 nucleotides match TRBD1. The source material was naive CD4+ T cells sorted from blood. Described subset: CD45RA+ positively selected. This sequence originates from a man aged 25 to 45 in good health. The CDR3 sequence is CASSSRDRDQPQHF. Written as DNA, the CDR3 is TGTGCCAGCAGCTCCCGGGACAGGGATCAGCCCCAGCATTTT. Complete variable domain (other parts from reference TRBV5-5 and TRBJ1-5): DAGVTQSPTHLIKTRGQQVTLRCSPISGHKSVSWYQQVLGQGPQFIFQYYEKEERGRGNFPDRFSARQFPNYSSELNVNALLLGDSALYLCASSSRDRDQPQHFGDGTRLSIL.